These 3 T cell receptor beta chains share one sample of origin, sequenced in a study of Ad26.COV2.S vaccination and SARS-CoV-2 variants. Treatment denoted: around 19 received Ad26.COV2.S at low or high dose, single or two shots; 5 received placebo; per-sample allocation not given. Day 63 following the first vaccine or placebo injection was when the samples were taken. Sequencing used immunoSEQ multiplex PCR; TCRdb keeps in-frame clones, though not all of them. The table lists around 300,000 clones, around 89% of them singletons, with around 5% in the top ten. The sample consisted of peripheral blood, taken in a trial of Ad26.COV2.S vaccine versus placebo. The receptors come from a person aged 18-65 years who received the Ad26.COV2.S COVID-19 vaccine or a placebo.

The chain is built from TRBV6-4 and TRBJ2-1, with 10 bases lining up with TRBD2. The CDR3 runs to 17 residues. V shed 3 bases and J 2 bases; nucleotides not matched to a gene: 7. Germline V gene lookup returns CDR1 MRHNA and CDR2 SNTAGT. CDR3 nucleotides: TGTGCCAGCAGTGAAATGGGGAGCGGGGGGGCCTACAATGAGCAGTTCTTC. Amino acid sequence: CASSEMGSGGAYNEQFF.

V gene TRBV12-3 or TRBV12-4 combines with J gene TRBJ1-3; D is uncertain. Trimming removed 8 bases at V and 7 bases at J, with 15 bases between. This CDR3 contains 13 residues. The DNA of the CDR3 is TGTGCCAGCTCCCGGCCCGGGGTGAACACCATATATTTT. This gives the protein CASSRPGVNTIYF.

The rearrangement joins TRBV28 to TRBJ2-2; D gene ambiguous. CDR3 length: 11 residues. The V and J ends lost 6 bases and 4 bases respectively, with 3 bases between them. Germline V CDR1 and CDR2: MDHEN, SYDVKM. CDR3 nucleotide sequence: TGTGCCAGCAGATCCACCGGGGAGCTGTTTTTT. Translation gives CASRSTGELFF.